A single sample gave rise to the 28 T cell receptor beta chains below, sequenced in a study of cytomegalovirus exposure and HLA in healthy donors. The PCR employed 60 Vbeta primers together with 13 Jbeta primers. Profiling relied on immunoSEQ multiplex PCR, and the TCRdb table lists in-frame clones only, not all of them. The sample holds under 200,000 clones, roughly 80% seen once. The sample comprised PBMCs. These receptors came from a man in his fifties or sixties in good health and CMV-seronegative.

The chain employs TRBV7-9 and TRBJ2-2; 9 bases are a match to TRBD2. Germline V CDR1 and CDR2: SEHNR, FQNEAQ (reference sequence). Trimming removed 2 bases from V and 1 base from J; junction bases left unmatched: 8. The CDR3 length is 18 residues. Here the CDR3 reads CASSLRRLSGGNTGELFF. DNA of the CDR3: TGTGCCAGCAGCTTACGCCGGCTTAGCGGGGGGAACACCGGGGAGCTGTTTTTT.

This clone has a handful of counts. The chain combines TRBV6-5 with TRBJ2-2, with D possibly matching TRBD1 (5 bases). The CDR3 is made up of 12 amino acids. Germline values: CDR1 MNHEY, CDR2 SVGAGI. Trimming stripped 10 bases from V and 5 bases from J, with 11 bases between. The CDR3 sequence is CATTTATGELFF. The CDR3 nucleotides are TGTGCCACTACGACAGCGACCGGGGAGCTGTTTTTT.

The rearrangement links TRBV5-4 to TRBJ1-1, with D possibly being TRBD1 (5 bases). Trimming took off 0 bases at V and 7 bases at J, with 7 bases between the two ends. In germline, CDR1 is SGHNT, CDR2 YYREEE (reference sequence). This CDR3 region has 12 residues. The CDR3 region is CASSLDDSEAFF. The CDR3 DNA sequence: TGTGCCAGCAGCTTGGACGACAGTGAAGCTTTCTTT.

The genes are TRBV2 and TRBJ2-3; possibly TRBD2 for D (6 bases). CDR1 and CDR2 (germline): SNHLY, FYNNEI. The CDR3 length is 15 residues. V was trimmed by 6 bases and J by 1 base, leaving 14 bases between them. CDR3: CASRSWSGGTDTQYF. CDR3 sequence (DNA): TGTGCCAGCAGATCGTGGTCGGGGGGCACAGATACGCAGTATTTT.

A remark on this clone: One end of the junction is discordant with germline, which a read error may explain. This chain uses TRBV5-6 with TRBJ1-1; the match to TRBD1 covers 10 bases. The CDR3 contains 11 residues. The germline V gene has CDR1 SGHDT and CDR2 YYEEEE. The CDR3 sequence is CASSRDRGSLF. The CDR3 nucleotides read TGTGCCAGCAGCCGGGACAGGGGAAGTCTCTTT.

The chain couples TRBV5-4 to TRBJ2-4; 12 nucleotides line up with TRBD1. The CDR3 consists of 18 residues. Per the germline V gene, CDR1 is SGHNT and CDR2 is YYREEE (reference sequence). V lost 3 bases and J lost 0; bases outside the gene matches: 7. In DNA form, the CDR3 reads TGTGCCAGCAGCTCCCCCGGGACAGGGGGCATAGCCAAAAACATTCAGTACTTC. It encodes CASSSPGTGGIAKNIQYF.

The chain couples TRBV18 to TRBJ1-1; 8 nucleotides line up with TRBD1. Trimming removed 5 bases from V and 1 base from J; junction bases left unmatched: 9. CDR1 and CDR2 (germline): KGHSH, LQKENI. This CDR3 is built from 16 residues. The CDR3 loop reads CASSSSSTGANTEAFF. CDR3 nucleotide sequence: TGTGCCAGCTCATCGAGTTCGACAGGGGCGAACACTGAAGCTTTCTTT.

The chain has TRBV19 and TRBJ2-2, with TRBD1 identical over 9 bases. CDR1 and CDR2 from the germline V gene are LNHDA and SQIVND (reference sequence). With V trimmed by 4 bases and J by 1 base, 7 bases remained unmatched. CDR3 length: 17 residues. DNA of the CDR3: TGTGCCAGTAGTACCCGTCGGGACAGGGAGAACACCGGGGAGCTGTTTTTT. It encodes CASSTRRDRENTGELFF.

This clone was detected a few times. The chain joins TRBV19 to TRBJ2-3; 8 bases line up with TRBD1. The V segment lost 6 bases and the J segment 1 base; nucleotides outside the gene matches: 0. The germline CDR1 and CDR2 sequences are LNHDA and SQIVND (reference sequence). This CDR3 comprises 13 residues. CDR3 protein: CASRTGGTDTQYF. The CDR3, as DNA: TGTGCCAGTAGGACAGGGGGCACAGATACGCAGTATTTT.

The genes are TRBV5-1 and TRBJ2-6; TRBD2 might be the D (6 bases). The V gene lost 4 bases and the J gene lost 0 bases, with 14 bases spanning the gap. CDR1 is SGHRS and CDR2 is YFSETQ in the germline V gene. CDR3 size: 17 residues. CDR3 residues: CASSGWDSNSGANVLTF. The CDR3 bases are TGCGCCAGCAGCGGGTGGGACTCTAACTCTGGGGCCAACGTCCTGACTTTC. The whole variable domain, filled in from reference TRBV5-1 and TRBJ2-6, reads KAGVTQTPRYLIKTRGQQVTLSCSPISGHRSVSWYQQTPGQGLQFLFEYFSETQRNKGNFPGRFSGRQFSNSRSEMNVSTLELGDSALYLCASSGWDSNSGANVLTFGAGSRLTVL.

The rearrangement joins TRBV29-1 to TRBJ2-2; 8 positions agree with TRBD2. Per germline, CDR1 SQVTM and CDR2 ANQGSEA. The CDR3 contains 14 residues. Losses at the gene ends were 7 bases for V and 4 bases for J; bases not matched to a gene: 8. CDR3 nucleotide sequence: TGCAGCGCCCAAGCGGGAGTGGGCACCGGGGAGCTGTTTTTT. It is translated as CSAQAGVGTGELFF.

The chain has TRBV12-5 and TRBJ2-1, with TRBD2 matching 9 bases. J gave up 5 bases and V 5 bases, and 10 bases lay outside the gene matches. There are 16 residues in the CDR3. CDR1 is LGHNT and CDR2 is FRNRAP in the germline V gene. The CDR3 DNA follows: TGTGCTAGTGGTGCCATTAGCGGGAGAACGGACAATGAGCAGTTCTTC. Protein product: CASGAISGRTDNEQFF. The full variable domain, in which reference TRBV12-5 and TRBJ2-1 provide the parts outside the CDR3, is DARVTQTPRHKVTEMGQEVTMRCQPILGHNTVFWYRQTMMQGLELLAYFRNRAPLDDSGMPKDRFSAEMPDATLATLKIQPSEPRDSAVYFCASGAISGRTDNEQFFGPGTRLTVL.

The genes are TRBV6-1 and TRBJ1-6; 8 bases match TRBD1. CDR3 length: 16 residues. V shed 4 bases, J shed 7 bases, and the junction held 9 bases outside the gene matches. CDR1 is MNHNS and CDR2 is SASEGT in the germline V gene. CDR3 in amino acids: CASSVRGQATNSPLHF. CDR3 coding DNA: TGTGCCAGCAGTGTACGGGGACAGGCGACAAATTCACCCCTCCACTTT.

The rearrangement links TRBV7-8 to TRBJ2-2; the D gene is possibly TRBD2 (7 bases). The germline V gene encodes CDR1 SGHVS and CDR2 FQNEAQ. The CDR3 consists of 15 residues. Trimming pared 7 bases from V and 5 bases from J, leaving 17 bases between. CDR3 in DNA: TGTGCCAGCACCAAGGGGGGGCGGGGTACCGGGGAGCTGTTTTTT. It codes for CASTKGGRGTGELFF.

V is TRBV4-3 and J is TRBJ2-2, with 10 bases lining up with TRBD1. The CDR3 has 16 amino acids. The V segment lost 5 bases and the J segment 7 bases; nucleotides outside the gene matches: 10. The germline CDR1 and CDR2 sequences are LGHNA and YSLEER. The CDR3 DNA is TGCGCCAGCAGCATCGGGGACAGGGGTTATGACGGGGAGCTGTTTTTT. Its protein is CASSIGDRGYDGELFF.

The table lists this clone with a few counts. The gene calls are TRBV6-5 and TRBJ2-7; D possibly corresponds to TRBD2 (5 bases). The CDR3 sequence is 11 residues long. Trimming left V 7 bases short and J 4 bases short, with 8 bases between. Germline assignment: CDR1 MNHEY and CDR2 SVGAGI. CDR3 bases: TGTGCCAGCAAGGGCGGGTACGAGCAGTACTTC. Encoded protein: CASKGGYEQYF.

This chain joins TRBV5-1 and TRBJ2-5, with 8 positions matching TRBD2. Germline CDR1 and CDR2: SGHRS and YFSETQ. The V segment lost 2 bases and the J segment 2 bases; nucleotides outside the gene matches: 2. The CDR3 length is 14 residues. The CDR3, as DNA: TGCGCCAGCAGCTTAGCGGGGGTACAAGAGACCCAGTACTTC. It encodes CASSLAGVQETQYF.

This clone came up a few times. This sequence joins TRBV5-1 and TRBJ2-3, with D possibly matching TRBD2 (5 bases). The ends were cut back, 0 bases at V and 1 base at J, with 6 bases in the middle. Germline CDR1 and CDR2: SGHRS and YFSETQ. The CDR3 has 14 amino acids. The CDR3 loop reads CASSLGTRTDTQYF. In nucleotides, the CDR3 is TGCGCCAGCAGCTTGGGGACTCGCACAGATACGCAGTATTTT.

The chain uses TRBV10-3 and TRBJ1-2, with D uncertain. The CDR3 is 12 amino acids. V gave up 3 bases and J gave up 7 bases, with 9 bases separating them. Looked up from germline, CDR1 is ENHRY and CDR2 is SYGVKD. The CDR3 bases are TGTGCCATCAGTGATGGGTCTAGTGGCTACACCTTC. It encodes CAISDGSSGYTF.

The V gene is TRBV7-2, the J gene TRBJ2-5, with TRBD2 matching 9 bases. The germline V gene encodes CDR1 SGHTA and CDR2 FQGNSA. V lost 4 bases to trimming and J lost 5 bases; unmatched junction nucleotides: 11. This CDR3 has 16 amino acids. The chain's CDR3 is CASSSNAGGRRETQYF. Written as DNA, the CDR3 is TGTGCCAGCAGCTCAAACGCGGGAGGGAGGAGGGAGACCCAGTACTTC.

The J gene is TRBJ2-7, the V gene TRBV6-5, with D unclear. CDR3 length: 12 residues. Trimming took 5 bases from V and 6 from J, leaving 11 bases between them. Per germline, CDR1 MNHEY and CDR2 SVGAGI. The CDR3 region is CASSTINSEQYF. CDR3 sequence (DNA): TGTGCCAGCAGTACAATCAATTCCGAGCAGTACTTC.

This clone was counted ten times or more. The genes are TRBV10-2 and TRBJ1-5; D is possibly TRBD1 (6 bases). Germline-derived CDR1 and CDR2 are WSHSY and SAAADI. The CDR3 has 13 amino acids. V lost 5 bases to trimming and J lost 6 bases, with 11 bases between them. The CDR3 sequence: CASSLGAGQPQHF. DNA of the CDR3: TGCGCCAGCAGTCTGGGGGCAGGTCAGCCCCAGCATTTT.

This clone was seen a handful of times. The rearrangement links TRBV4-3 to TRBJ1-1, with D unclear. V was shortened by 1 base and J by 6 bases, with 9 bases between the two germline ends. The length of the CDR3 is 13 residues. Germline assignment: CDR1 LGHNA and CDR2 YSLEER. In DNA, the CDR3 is TGCGCCAGCAGCCAAGTTCGACGGGCTGAAGCTTTCTTT. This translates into CASSQVRRAEAFF.

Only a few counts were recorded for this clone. CDR3 sequence: CASSQDRWSGDEQYF. Written as DNA, the CDR3 is TGTGCCAGCAGCCAAGATCGCTGGTCCGGAGACGAGCAGTACTTC. The chain joins TRBV14 to TRBJ2-7; D is unresolved. Trimming took 0 bases from V and 5 from J, leaving 14 bases between them. CDR3 length: 15 amino acids. The germline V gene encodes CDR1 SGHDN and CDR2 FVKESK.

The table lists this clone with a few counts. CDR3 amino acids: CASTRTSGSTIINNEQFF. DNA for the CDR3: TGTGCCAGTACTAGGACTAGCGGGTCGACAATCATTAACAATGAGCAGTTCTTC. The rearrangement joins TRBV19 to TRBJ2-1; 11 positions match TRBD2. V was pared by 7 bases and J by 5 bases, with 16 bases of the junction left unmatched. The CDR3 consists of 18 residues. Germline CDR1 LNHDA, CDR2 SQIVND (reference sequence).

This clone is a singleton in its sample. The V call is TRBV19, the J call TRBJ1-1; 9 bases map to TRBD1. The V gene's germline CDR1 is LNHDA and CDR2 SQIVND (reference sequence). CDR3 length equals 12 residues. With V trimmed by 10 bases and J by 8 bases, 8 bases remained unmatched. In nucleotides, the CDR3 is TGTGCCACGGACAGGGGCGTTGGGGAAGCTTTCTTT. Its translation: CATDRGVGEAFF.

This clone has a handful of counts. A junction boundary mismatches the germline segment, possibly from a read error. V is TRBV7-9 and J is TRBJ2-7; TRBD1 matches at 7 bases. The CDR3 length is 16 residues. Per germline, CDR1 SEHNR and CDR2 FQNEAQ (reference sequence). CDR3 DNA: TGTTCCAGCAGCCCCCTACAGGGGATGGGGGCCTACGAGCAGTACTTC. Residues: CSSSPLQGMGAYEQYF.

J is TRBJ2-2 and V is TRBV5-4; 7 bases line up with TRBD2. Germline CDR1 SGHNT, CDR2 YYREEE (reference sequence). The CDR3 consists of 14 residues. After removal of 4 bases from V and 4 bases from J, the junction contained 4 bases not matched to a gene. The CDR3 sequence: CASSRREATGELFF. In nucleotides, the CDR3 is TGTGCCAGCAGCCGCCGGGAGGCCACCGGGGAGCTGTTTTTT. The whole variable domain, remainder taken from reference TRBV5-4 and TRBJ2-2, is ETGVTQSPTHLIKTRGQQVTLRCSSQSGHNTVSWYQQALGQGPQFIFQYYREEENGRGNFPPRFSGLQFPNYSSELNVNALELDDSALYLCASSRREATGELFFGEGSRLTVL.